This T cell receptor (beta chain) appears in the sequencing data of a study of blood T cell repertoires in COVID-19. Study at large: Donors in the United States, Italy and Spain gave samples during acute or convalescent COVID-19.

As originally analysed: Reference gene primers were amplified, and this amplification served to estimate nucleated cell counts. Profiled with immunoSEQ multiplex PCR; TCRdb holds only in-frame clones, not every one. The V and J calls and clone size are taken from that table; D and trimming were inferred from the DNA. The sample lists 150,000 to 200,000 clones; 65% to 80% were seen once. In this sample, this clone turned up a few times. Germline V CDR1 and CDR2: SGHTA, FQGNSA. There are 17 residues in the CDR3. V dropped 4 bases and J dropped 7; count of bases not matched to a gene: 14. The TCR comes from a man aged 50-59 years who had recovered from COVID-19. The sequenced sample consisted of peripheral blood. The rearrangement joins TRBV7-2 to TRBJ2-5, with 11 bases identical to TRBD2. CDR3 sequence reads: CASSSLPTLAGVGTQYF. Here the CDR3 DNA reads TGTGCCAGCAGCTCATTACCAACACTAGCGGGAGTGGGGACCCAGTACTTC.